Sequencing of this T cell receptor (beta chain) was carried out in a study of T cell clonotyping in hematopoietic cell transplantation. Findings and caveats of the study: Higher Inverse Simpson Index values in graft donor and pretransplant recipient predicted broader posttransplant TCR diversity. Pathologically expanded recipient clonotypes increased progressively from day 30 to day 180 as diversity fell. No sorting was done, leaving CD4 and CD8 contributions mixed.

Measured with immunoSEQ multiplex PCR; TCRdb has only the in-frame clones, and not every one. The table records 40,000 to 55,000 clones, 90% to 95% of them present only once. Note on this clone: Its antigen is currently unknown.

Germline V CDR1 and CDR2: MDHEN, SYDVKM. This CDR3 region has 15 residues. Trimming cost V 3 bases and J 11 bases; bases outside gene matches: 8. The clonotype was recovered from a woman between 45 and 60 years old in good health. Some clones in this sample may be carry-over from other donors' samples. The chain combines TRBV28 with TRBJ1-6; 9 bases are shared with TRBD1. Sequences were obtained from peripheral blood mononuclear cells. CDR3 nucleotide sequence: TGTGCCAGCAGTTTCGAGGGACAGGGAAGGCCACCCCTCCACTTT. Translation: CASSFEGQGRPPLHF.